This T cell receptor (beta chain) was captured in a study of blood T cell repertoires in COVID-19. Study-wide context: PBMCs, B-cell-depleted T cells, or T cells were the source of the cDNA or gDNA that made up the material.

Produced via immunoSEQ multiplex PCR; TCRdb's table is partial and in-frame only. The data show 150,000 to 200,000 clones, around nine tenths seen once. This receptor was identified in a woman in her seventies with COVID-19, enrolled during active disease. The material sequenced was peripheral blood.

The chain's CDR3 is CASSPLTSSYEQYF. The CDR3 DNA follows: TGCGCCAGCAGTCCGTTGACTAGCTCCTACGAGCAGTACTTC. This rearrangement joins TRBV5-1 to TRBJ2-7; weak D call: TRBD2 (6 bases). V gave up 5 bases and J gave up 0 bases, with 12 bases separating them. The germline V gene encodes CDR1 SGHRS and CDR2 YFSETQ. This CDR3 has 14 residues.